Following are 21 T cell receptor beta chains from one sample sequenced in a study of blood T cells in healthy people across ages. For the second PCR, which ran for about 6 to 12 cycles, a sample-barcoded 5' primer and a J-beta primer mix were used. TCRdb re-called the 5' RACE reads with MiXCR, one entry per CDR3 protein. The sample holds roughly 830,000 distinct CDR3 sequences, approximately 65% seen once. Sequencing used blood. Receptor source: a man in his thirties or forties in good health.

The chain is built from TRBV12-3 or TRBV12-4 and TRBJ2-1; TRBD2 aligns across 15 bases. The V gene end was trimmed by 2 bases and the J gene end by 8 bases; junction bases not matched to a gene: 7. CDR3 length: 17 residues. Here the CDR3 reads CASSLRTSGGASDEQFF. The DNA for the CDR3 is TGTGCCAGCAGTTTAAGGACTAGCGGGGGGGCGAGCGATGAGCAGTTCTTC.

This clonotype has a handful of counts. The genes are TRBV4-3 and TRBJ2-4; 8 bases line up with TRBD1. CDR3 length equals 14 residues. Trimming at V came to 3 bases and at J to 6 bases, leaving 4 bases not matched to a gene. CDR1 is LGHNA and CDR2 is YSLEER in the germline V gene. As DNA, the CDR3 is TGCGCCAGCAGCCACCGACAGGGGCCAAACATTCAGTACTTC. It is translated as CASSHRQGPNIQYF.

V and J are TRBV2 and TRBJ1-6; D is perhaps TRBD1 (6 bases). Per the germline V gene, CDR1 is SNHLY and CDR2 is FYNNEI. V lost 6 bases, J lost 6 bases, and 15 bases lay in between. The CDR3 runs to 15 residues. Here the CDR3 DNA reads TGTGCCAGCAGCGAAACAGGGTACTCTAATTCACCCCTCCACTTT. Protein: CASSETGYSNSPLHF.

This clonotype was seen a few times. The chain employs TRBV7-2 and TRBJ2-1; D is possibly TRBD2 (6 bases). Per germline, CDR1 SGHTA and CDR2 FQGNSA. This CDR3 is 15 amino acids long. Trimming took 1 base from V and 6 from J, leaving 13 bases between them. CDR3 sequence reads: CASSLVAGSPNEQFF. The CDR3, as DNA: TGTGCCAGCAGCTTAGTTGCGGGGTCACCCAATGAGCAGTTCTTC. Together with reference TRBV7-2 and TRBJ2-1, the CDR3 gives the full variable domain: GAGVSQSPSNKVTEKGKDVELRCDPISGHTALYWYRQSLGQGLEFLIYFQGNSAPDKSGLPSDRFSAERTGGSVSTLTIQRTQQEDSAVYLCASSLVAGSPNEQFFGPGTRLTVL.

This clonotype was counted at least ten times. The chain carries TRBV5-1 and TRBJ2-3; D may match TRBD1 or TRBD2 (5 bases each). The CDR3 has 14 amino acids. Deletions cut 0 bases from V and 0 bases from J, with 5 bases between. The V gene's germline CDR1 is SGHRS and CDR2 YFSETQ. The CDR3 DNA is TGCGCCAGCAGCTTGGGGGGGAGCACAGATACGCAGTATTTT. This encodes CASSLGGSTDTQYF.

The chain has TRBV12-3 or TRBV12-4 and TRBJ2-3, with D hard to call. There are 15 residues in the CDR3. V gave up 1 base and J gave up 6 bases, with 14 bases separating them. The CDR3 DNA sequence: TGTGCCAGCAGTTTAGATGGTGCCCACCGCGATACGCAGTATTTT. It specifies CASSLDGAHRDTQYF.

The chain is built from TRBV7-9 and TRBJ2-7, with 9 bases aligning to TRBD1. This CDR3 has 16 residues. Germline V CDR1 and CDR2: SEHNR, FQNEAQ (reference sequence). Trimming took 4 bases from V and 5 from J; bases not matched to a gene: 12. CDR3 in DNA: TGTGCCAGCAGCTCCTCGTGGACAGGGGTTGGCCACGAGCAGTACTTC. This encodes CASSSSWTGVGHEQYF.

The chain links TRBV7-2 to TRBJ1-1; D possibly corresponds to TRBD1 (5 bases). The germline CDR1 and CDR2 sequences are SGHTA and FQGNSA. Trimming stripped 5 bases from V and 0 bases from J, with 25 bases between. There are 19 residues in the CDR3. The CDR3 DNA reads TGTGCCAGCAGCCCGCCGCCGGGCAGGGTGGCATCCCTGAACACTGAAGCTTTCTTT. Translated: CASSPPPGRVASLNTEAFF.

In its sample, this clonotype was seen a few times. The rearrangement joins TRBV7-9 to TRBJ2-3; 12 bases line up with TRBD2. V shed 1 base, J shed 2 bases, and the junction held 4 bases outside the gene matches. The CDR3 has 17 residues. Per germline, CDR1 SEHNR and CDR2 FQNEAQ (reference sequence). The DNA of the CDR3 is TGTGCCAGCAGCTTAGTTGGACTAGCGGGGTTCACAGATACGCAGTATTTT. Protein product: CASSLVGLAGFTDTQYF.

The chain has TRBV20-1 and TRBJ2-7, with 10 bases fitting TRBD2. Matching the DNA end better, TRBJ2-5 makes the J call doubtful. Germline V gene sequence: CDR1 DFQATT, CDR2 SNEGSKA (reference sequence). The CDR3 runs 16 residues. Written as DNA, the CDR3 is TGCAGTGCTATTGGTTTCGCGGCTAGCGGGGGTGGGACCCAGTACTTC. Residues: CSAIGFAASGGGTQYF.

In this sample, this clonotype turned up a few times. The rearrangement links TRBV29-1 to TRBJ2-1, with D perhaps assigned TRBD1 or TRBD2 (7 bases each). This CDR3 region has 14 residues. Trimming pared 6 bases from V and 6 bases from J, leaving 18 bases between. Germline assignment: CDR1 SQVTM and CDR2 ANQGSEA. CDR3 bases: TGCAGCGTCGTCGACAGGGCGGGGGCCAATGAGCAGTTCTTC. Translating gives CSVVDRAGANEQFF.

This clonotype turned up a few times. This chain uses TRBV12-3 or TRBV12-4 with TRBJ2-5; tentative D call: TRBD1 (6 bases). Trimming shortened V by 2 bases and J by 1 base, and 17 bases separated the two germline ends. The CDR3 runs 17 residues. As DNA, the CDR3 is TGTGCCAGCAGTTTAATTCAGGCAGGGGTACTCCAAGAGACCCAGTACTTC. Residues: CASSLIQAGVLQETQYF.

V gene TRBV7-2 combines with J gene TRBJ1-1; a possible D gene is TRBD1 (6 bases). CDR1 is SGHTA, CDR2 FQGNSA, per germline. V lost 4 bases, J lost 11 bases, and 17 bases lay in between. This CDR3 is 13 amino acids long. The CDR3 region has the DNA TGTGCCAGCAGCTATAGCAGGGGCACCGACGCTTTCTTT. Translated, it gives CASSYSRGTDAFF.

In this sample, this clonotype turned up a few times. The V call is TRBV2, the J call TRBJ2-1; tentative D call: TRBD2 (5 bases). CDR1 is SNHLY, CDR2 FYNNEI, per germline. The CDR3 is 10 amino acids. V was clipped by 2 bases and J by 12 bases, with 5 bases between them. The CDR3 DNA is TGTGCCAGCAGTGAACGGGGGCAGTTCTTC. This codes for CASSERGQFF.

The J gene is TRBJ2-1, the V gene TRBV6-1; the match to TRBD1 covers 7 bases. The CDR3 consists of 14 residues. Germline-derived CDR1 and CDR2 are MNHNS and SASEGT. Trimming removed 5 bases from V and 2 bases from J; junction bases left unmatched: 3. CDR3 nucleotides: TGTGCCAGCAGTACCGGGACAGCCTACAATGAGCAGTTCTTC. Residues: CASSTGTAYNEQFF.

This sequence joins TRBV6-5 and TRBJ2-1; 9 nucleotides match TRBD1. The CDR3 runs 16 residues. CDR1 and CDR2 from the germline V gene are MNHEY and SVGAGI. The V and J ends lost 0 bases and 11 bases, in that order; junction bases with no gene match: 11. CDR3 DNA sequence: TGTGCCAGCAGTTACTCTGGGTTAGGGGACAGGGCTAAGCAGTTCTTC. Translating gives CASSYSGLGDRAKQFF.

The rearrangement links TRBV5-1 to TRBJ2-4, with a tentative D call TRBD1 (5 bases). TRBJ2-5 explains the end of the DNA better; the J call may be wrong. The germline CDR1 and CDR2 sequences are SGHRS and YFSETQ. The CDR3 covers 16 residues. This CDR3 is CASSSDGRGIWETQYF. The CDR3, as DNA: TGCGCCAGCAGCTCGGATGGAAGGGGTATCTGGGAGACCCAGTACTTC.

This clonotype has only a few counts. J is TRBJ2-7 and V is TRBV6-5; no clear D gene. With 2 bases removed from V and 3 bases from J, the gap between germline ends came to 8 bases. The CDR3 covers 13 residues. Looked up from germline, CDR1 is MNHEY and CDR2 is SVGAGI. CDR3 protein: CASSYRPGYEQYF. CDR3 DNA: TGTGCCAGCAGTTACCGTCCAGGCTACGAGCAGTACTTC.

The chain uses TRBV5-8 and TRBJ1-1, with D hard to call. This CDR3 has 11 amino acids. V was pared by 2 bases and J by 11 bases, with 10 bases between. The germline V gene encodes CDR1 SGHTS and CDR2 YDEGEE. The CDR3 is CASSFHSRAFF. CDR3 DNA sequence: TGTGCCAGCAGCTTTCATTCGAGGGCTTTCTTT.

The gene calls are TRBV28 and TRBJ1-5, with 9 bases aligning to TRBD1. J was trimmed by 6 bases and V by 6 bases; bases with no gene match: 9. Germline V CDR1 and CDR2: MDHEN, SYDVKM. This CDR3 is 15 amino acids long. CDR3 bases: TGTGCCAGCAGCCCGGGGACAGGGAGTGCTCAGCCCCAGCATTTT. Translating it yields CASSPGTGSAQPQHF.

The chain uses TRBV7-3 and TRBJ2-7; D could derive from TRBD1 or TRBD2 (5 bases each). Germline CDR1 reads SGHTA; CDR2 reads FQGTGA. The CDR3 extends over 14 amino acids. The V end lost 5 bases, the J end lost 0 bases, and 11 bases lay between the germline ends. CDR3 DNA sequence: TGTGCCAGCAGCCCGGGGCCAGACTCCTACGAGCAGTACTTC. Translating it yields CASSPGPDSYEQYF.